Listed below are T cell receptor beta chains from one sample, sequenced in a study of T cells in Graves' hyperthyroidism and ophthalmopathy. Each CDR3 protein gets one entry after TCRdb re-called the multiplex PCR reads with MiXCR. The data show 250,000 to 300,000 distinct CDR3 sequences, 12% to 15% seen once. The material sequenced was blood. These receptors were taken from a middle-aged woman with Graves' hyperthyroidism. CDR3s include the opening cysteine and the closing phenylalanine or tryptophan. A D gene is named only where the DNA matches it firmly. Size tells how often a clone was seen (once, few, many) or the class of an expanded clone, and some rows leave it out.

D gene	clone size	CDR3 length	V gene	J gene	CDR3 DNA	CDR3 protein
TRBD1	NA	14	TRBV6-1	TRBJ2-7	TGTGCCAGCAGTGAACAGGGGGCGAGGATCGAGCAGTACTTC	CASSEQGARIEQYF
NA	many	12	TRBV6-1	TRBJ2-5	TGTGCCAGCAGAAGGATGGAAGAGACCCAGTACTTC	CASRRMEETQYF
TRBD1	many	15	TRBV7-2	TRBJ2-7	TGTGCCAGCAGCTTAGGAAACAGGGGTGCCTACGAGCAGTACTTC	CASSLGNRGAYEQYF
TRBD1	NA	14	TRBV10-3	TRBJ2-3	TGTGCCATCAGACAGACAGGGCTCACAGATACGCAGTATTTT	CAIRQTGLTDTQYF
NA	many	15	TRBV6-2/TRBV6-3	TRBJ2-3	TGTGCCAGCAGGCCAGGAGTCGGTTCGCCGAATACGCAGTATTTT	CASRPGVGSPNTQYF
TRBD1	many	15	TRBV20-1	TRBJ2-5	TGCAGTGCTAGAGGGGGACAGGGGAGGCAAGAGACCCAGTACTTC	CSARGGQGRQETQYF
NA	NA	15	TRBV6-5	TRBJ1-1	TGTGCCAGCAGTTACTTAGGGCAGGGATTCACTGAAGCTTTCTTT	CASSYLGQGFTEAFF
NA	many	14	TRBV12-3/TRBV12-4	TRBJ1-5	TGTGCCAGCTCAGTCAACCTTAGCAATCAGCCCCAGCATTTT	CASSVNLSNQPQHF
NA	many	13	TRBV3-1	TRBJ2-5	TGTGCCAGCAGCCCGGTTGGCCAAGAGACCCAGTACTTC	CASSPVGQETQYF
TRBD1	many	15	TRBV7-8	TRBJ1-5	TGTGCCAGCAGCCAAACCACAGGGGGGGATCAGCCCCAGCATTTT	CASSQTTGGDQPQHF
TRBD1	many	15	TRBV5-1	TRBJ1-1	TGCGCCAGCAGCTTGGGGACAGGGGGTGGAACTGAAGCTTTCTTT	CASSLGTGGGTEAFF
NA	many	15	TRBV7-6	TRBJ2-2	TGTGCCAGCAGCTTTAGCCCCCCGGGGACCGGGGAGCTGTTTTTT	CASSFSPPGTGELFF
NA	NA	15	TRBV28	TRBJ2-7	TGTGCCAGCAGTCCAGGAGGGGCACAGTCCTACGAGCAGTACTTC	CASSPGGAQSYEQYF
NA	few	16	TRBV19	TRBJ1-5	TGTGCCAGTAGTATCCGCTCAGGGTATAGCAATCAGCCCCAGCATTTT	CASSIRSGYSNQPQHF
TRBD2	many	15	TRBV27	TRBJ2-1	TGTGCCAGCAGTCAGAATCCGGGACTACCCGATTCGCAGTTCTTC	CASSQNPGLPDSQFF
NA	many	15	TRBV11-2	TRBJ2-1	TGTGCCAGCAGCTTAATCCGTCTTTCCGGCAATGAGCAGTTCTTC	CASSLIRLSGNEQFF
NA	NA	14	TRBV19	TRBJ1-2	TGTGCCAGTAGTACCGGGCGGGGGCGATATGGCTACACCTTC	CASSTGRGRYGYTF
NA	many	10	TRBV2	TRBJ1-1	TGTGCCAGCAGTGCTCTTCGAGCTTTCTTT	CASSALRAFF
NA	many	18	TRBV28	TRBJ2-1	TGTGCCAGCAGCGGGGACAGGGTGAGCGGGAGGTGGTACAATGAGCAGTTCTTC	CASSGDRVSGRWYNEQFF
TRBD1	many	15	TRBV2	TRBJ2-7	TGTGCCAGCAGTACCGGGACAGTCGATTCCTACGAGCAGTACTTC	CASSTGTVDSYEQYF
NA	many	14	TRBV25-1	TRBJ1-1	TGTGCCAGCACCCCCAGCAGGGGGAACACTGAAGCTTTCTTT	CASTPSRGNTEAFF
NA	many	13	TRBV12-3/TRBV12-4	TRBJ1-2	TGTGCCAGCAGTTTTGCAGGGAACTATGGCTACACCTTC	CASSFAGNYGYTF
NA	many	14	TRBV27	TRBJ1-3	TGTGCCAGCAGTCAACAGGGCTACGGAAACACCATATATTTT	CASSQQGYGNTIYF
TRBD1	many	15	TRBV19	TRBJ1-5	TGTGCCAGTAGTCCTGGACAGGCCCTCAATCAGCCCCAGCATTTT	CASSPGQALNQPQHF
NA	many	13	TRBV12-3/TRBV12-4	TRBJ1-4	TGTGCCAGCAGTTCGGACAAGAATGAAAAACTGTTTTTT	CASSSDKNEKLFF
TRBD1	NA	15	TRBV7-9	TRBJ2-7	TGTGCCAGCAGCCCCGGAAGGACAGGGTCTTTCGAGCAGTACTTC	CASSPGRTGSFEQYF
TRBD2	many	15	TRBV6-2/TRBV6-3	TRBJ2-3	TGTGCCAGCAGTTATCAATCGCGGGAGGCAGATACGCAGTATTTT	CASSYQSREADTQYF